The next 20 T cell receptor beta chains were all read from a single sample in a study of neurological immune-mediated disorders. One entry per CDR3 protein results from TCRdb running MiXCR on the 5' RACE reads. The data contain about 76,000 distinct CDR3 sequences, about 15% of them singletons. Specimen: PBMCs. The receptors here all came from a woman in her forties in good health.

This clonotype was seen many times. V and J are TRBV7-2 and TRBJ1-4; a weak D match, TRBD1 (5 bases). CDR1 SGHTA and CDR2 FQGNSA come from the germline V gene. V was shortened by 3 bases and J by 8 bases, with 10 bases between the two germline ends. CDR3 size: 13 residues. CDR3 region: CASSFYRREKLFF. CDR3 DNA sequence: TGTGCCAGCAGCTTTTACAGGAGGGAAAAACTGTTTTTT.

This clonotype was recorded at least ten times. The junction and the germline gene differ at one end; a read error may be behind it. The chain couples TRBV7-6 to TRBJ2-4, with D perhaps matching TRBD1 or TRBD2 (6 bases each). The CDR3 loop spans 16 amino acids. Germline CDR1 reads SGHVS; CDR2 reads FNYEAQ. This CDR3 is CASRLGGRGAKNIQYF. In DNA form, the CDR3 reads TGTGCCAGCAGGTTAGGGGGGCGCGGGGCCAAAAACATTCAGTACTTC.

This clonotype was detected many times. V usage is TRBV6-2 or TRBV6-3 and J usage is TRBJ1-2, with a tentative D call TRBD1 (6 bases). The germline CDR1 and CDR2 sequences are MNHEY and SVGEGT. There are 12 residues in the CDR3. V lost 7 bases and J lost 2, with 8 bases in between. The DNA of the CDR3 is TGTGCCAGCACAGGGGCCAACTATGGCTACACCTTC. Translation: CASTGANYGYTF.

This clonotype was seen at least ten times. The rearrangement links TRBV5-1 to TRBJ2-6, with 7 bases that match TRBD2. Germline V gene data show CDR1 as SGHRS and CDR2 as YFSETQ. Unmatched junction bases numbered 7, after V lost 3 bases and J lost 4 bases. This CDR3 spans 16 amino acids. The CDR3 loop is CASSSREGLGANVLTF. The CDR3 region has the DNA TGCGCCAGCAGCTCCAGGGAGGGGCTCGGGGCCAACGTCCTGACTTTC.

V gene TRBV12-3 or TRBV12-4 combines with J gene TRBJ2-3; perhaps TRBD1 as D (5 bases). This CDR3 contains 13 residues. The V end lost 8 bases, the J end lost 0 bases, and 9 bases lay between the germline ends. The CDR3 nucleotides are TGTGCCAGCGATGGGGCAAGCACAGATACGCAGTATTTT. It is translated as CASDGASTDTQYF.

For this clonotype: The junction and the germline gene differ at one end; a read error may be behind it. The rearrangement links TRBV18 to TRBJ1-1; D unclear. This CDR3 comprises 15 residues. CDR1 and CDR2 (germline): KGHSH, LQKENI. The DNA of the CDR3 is TGTGCCAACTCACCCCAAACCGAGGGTGCCACTGAAGCTTTCTTT. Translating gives CANSPQTEGATEAFF. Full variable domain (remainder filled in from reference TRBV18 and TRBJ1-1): NAGVMQNPRHLVRRRGQEARLRCSPMKGHSHVYWYRQLPEEGLKFMVYLQKENIIDESGMPKERFSAEFPKEGPSILRIQQVVRGDSAAYFCANSPQTEGATEAFFGQGTRLTVV.

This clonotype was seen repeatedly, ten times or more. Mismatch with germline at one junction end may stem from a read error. CDR3 coding DNA: TGTGTCAGCAGCTTAGCGGCAGGAGGACGAGAGACCCAGTACTTC. Its protein is CVSSLAAGGRETQYF. J is TRBJ2-5 and V is TRBV7-9; tentative D call: TRBD2 (6 bases). Germline-derived CDR1 and CDR2 are SEHNR and FQNEAQ (reference sequence). CDR3 size: 15 residues.

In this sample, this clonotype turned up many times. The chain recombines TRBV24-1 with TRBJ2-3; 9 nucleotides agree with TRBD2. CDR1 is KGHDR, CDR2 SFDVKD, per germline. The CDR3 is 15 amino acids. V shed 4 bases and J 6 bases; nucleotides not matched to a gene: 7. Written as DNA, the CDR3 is TGTGCCACCAGTGACTCCGGGACTAGCCTGGATACGCAGTATTTT. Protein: CATSDSGTSLDTQYF.

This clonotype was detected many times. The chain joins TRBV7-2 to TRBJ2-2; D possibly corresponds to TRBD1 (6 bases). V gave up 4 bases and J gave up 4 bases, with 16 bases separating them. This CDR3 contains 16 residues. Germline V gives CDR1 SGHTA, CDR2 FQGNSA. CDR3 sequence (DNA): TGTGCCAGCAGCTCGGGACACTCTCGGGGCACCGGGGAGCTGTTTTTT. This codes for CASSSGHSRGTGELFF. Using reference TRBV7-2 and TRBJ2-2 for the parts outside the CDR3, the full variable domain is GAGVSQSPSNKVTEKGKDVELRCDPISGHTALYWYRQSLGQGLEFLIYFQGNSAPDKSGLPSDRFSAERTGGSVSTLTIQRTQQEDSAVYLCASSSGHSRGTGELFFGEGSRLTVL.

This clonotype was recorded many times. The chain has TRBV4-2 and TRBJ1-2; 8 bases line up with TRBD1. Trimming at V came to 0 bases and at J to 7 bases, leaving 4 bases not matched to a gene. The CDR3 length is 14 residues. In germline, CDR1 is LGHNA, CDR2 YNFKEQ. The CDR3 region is CASSQEQGAGGYTF. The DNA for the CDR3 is TGTGCCAGCAGCCAAGAGCAGGGGGCGGGTGGCTACACCTTC.

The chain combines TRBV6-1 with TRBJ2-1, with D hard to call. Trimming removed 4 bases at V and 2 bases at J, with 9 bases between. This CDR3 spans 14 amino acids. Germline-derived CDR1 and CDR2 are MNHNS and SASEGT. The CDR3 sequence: CASSAMGPYNEQFF. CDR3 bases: TGTGCCAGCAGTGCTATGGGTCCCTACAATGAGCAGTTCTTC.

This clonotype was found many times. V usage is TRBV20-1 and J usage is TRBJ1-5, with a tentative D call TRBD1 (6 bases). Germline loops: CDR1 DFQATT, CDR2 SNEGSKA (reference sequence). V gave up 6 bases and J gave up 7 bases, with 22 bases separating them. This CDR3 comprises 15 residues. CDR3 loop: CSARQPWGAGQPQHF. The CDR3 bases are TGCAGTGCACGACAACCGTGGGGGGCGGGCCAGCCCCAGCATTTT.

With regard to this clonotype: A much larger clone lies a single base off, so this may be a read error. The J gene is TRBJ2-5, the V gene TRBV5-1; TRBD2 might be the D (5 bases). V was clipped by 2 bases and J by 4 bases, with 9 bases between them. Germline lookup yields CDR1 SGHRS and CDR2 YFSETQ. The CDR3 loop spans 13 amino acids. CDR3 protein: CASSFEGIETQYF. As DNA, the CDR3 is TGCGCCAGCAGCTTTGAGGGTATAGAGACCCAGTACTTC.

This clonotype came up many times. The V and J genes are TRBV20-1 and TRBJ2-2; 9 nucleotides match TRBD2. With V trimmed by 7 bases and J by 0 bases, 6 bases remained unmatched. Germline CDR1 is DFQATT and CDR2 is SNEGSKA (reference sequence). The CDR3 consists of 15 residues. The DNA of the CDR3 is TGCAGTGGGACAAGCGGGGGGACGAACACCGGGGAGCTGTTTTTT. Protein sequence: CSGTSGGTNTGELFF.

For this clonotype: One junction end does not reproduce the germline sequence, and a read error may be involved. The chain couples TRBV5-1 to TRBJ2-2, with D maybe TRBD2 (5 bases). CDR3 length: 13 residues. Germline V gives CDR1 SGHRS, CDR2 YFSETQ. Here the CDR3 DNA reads TGCGCCAGTAGCCTGGAGGAGGCCGGGGATCTGTTTTTT. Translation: CASSLEEAGDLFF.

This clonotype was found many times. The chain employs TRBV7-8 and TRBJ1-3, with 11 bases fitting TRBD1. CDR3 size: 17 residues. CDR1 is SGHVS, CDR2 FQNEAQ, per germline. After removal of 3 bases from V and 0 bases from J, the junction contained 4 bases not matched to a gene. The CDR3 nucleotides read TGTGCCAGCAGCTTCGGGACAGGGGGTCACTCTGGAAACACCATATATTTT. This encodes CASSFGTGGHSGNTIYF.

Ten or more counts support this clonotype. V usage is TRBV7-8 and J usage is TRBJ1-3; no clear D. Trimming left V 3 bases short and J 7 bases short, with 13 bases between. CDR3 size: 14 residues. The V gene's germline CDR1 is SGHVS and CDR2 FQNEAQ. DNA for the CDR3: TGTGCCAGCAGCTTGCAGAGGGAGGAGAACACCATATATTTT. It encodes CASSLQREENTIYF.

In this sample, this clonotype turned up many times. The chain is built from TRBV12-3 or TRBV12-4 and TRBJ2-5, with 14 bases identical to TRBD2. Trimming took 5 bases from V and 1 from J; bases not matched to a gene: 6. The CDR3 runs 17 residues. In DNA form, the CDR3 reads TGTGCCAGCAGTCCGGGACTAGCGGGGGACTTCCAAGAGACCCAGTACTTC. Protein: CASSPGLAGDFQETQYF.

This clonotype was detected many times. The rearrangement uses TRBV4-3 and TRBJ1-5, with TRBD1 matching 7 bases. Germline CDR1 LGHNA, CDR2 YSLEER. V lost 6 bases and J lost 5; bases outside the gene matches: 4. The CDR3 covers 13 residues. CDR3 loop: CASSRTGDQPQHF. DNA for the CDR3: TGCGCCAGCAGTCGAACAGGGGATCAGCCCCAGCATTTT.

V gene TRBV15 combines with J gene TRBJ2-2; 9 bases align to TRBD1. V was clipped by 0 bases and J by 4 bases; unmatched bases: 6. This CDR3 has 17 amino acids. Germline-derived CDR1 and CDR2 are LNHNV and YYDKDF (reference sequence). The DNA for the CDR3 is TGTGCCACCAGCAGAGATCTTGGGACAGGGACCACCGGGGAGCTGTTTTTT. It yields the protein CATSRDLGTGTTGELFF. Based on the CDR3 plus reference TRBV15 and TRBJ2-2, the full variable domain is DAMVIQNPRYQVTQFGKPVTLSCSQTLNHNVMYWYQQKSSQAPKLLFHYYDKDFNNEADTPDNFQSRRPNTSFCFLDIRSPGLGDTAMYLCATSRDLGTGTTGELFFGEGSRLTVL.